This entry describes one TCR beta chain. Its target is unknown. These data originate in a study of OX40 agonist ivuxolimab in advanced cancers. Study-wide points: Expanded peripheral T cells had an undetermined antigen specificity. Several nonresponders also turned out to have low normalized T-cell clonal expansion.

The CDR3 is 13 residues long. Per germline, CDR1 ENHRY and CDR2 SYGVKD. V was clipped by 5 bases and J by 5 bases, with 10 bases between them. Method: immunoSEQ multiplex PCR; TCRdb's copy keeps in-frame clones and lacks some. This sample has tens of thousands of clones, with approximately 81% found just once. This material consisted of CD4+ or CD8+ T cells sorted from blood, taken in a trial of the OX40 agonist ivuxolimab. The chain links TRBV10-3 to TRBJ1-5; D call uncertain. The source of this sequence is an adult with an advanced solid tumor such as melanoma, head and neck, liver or kidney cancer. The CDR3 coding sequence is TGTGCCATCAGTTATGATGGGTATCAGCCCCAGCATTTT. This gives the protein CAISYDGYQPQHF.